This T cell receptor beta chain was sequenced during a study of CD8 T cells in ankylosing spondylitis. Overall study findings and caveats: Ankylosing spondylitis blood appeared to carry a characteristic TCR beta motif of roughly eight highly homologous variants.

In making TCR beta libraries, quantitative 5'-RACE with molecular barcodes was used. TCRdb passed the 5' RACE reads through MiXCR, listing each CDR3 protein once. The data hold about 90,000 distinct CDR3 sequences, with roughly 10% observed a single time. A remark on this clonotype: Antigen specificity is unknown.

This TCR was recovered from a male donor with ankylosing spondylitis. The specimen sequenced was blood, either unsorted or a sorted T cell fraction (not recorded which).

This CDR3 reads CASSLPGTGPLNEQFF. The CDR3 bases are TGTGCCAGCAGCTTACCGGGGACAGGTCCCCTAAATGAGCAGTTCTTC. The chain carries TRBV7-9 and TRBJ2-1; 8 nucleotides align to TRBD1. V was clipped by 2 bases and J by 7 bases; unmatched bases: 10. The CDR3 contains 16 residues. Germline V gene sequence: CDR1 SEHNR, CDR2 FQNEAQ (reference sequence).